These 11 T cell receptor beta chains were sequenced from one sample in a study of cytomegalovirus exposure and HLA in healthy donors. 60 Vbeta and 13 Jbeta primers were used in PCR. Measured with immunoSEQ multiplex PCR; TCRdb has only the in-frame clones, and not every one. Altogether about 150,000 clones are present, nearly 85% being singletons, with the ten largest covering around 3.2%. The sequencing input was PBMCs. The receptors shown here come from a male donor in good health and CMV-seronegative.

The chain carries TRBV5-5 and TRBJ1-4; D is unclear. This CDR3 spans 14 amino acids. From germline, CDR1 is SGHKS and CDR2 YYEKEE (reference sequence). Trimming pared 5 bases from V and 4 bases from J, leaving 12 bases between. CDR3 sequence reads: CASSLQPLNEKLFF. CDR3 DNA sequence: TGTGCCAGCAGTTTACAGCCGCTTAATGAAAAACTGTTTTTT.

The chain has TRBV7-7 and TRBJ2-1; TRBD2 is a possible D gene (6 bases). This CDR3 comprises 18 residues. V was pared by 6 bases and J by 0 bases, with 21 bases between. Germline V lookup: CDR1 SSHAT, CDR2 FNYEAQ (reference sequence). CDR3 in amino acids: CASSRLVVADSSYNEQFF. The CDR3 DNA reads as TGTGCCAGCAGTCGCCTCGTGGTAGCGGATAGCTCCTACAATGAGCAGTTCTTC.

The CDR3 region is CASSAADRGQDEQYF. The CDR3 DNA reads as TGTGCCAGCAGTGCAGCCGACAGGGGGCAGGACGAGCAGTACTTC. The rearrangement links TRBV2 to TRBJ2-7; TRBD1 aligns across 10 bases. The CDR3 length is 15 residues. The germline V gene has CDR1 SNHLY and CDR2 FYNNEI. With 4 bases clipped from V and 5 bases from J, the junction kept 8 bases outside the gene matches.

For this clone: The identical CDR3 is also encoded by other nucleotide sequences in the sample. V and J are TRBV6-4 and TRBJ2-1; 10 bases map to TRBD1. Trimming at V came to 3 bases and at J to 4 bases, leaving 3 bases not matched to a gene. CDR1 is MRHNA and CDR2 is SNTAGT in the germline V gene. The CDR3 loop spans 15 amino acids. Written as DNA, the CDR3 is TGTGCCAGCAGTGAGAGGACAGGGGGATACAATGAGCAGTTCTTC. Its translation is CASSERTGGYNEQFF.

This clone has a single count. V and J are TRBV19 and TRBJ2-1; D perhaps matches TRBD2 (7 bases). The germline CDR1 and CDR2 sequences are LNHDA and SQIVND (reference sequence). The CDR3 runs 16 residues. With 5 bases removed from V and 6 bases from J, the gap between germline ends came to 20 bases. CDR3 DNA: TGTGCCAGTAGTGAGGGGGGGCTAGCGTTCGGCAATGAGCAGTTCTTC. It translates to CASSEGGLAFGNEQFF.

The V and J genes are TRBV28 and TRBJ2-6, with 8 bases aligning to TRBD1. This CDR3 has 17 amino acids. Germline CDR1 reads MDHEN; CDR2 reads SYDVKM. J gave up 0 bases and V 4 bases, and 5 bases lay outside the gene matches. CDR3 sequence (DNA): TGTGCCAGCAGTTCCGGGACAGGAAACTCTGGGGCCAACGTCCTGACTTTC. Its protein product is CASSSGTGNSGANVLTF.

This CDR3 reads CASSLPGLAGASGEQFF. The CDR3, as DNA: TGCGCCAGCAGCTTACCGGGACTAGCGGGAGCGTCGGGTGAGCAGTTCTTC. This rearrangement joins TRBV5-1 to TRBJ2-1, with 14 bases aligning to TRBD2. The junction had 10 bases not matched to a gene; V was cut back by 2 bases and J by 9 bases. The germline CDR1 and CDR2 sequences are SGHRS and YFSETQ. This CDR3 comprises 17 residues. Supplemented by reference TRBV5-1 and TRBJ2-1, the full variable domain reads KAGVTQTPRYLIKTRGQQVTLSCSPISGHRSVSWYQQTPGQGLQFLFEYFSETQRNKGNFPGRFSGRQFSNSRSEMNVSTLELGDSALYLCASSLPGLAGASGEQFFGPGTRLTVL.

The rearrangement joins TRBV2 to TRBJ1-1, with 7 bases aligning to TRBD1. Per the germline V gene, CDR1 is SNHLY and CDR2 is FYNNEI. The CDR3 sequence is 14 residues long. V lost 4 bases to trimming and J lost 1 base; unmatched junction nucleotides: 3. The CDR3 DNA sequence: TGTGCCAGCAGTGGCGCAGGGGGGAACACTGAAGCTTTCTTT. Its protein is CASSGAGGNTEAFF.

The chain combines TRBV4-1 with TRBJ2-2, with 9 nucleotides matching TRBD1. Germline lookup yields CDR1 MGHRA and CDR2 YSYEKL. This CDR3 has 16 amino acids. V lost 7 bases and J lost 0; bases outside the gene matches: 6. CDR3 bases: TGCGCCAGCACATACACAGGGGGCACGAACACCGGGGAGCTGTTTTTT. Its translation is CASTYTGGTNTGELFF.

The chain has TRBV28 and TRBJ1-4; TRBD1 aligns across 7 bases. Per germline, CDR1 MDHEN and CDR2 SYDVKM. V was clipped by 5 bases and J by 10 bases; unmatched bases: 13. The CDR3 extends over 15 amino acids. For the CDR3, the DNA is TGTGCCAGCAGTGGTCGACAGGGAGGTTTTGGAAAACTGTTTTTT. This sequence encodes CASSGRQGGFGKLFF.

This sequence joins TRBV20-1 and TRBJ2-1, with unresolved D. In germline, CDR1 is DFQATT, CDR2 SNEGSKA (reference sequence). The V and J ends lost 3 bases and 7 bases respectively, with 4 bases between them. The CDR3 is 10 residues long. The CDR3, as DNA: TGCAGTGCTAGCAGGAATGAGCAGTTCTTC. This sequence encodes CSASRNEQFF.